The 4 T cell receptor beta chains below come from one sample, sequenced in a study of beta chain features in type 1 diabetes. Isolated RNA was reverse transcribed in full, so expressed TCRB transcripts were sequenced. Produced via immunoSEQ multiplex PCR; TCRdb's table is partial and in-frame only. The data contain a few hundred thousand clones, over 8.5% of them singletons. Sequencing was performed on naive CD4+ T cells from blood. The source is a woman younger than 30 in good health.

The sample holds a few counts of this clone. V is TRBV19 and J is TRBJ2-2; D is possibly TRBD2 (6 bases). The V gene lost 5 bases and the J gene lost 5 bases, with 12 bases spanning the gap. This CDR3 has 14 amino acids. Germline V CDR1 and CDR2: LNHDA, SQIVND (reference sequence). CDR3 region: CASSPGAGTGELFF. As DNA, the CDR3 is TGTGCCAGTAGTCCTGGGGCGGGAACCGGGGAGCTGTTTTTT.

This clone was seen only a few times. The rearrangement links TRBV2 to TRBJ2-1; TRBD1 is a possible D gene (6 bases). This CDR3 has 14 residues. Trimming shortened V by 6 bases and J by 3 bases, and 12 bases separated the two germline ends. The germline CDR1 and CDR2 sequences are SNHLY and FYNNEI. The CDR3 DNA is TGTGCCAGCAGGAAAGGGGGAAGCTACAATGAGCAGTTCTTC. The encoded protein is CASRKGGSYNEQFF. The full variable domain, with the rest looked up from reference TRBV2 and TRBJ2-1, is EPEVTQTPSHQVTQMGQEVILRCVPISNHLYFYWYRQILGQKVEFLVSFYNNEISEKSEIFDDQFSVERPDGSNFTLKIRSTKLEDSAMYFCASRKGGSYNEQFFGPGTRLTVL.

The CDR3 region is CASSTNRDSYEQYF. The CDR3 DNA reads as TGTGCCAGTAGTACAAACAGGGACTCCTACGAGCAGTACTTC. This chain joins TRBV19 and TRBJ2-7, with TRBD1 as a possible D gene (6 bases). Germline CDR1 is LNHDA and CDR2 is SQIVND (reference sequence). Trimming cost V 4 bases and J 0 bases, with 10 bases left between them. The length of the CDR3 is 14 residues.

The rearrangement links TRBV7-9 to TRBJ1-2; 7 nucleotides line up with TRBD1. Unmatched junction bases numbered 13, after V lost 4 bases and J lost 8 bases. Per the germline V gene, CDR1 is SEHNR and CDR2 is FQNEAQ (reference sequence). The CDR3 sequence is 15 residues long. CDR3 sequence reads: CASSYTGDRRRGYTF. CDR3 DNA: TGTGCCAGCAGCTACACAGGGGACCGAAGGAGGGGCTACACCTTC.